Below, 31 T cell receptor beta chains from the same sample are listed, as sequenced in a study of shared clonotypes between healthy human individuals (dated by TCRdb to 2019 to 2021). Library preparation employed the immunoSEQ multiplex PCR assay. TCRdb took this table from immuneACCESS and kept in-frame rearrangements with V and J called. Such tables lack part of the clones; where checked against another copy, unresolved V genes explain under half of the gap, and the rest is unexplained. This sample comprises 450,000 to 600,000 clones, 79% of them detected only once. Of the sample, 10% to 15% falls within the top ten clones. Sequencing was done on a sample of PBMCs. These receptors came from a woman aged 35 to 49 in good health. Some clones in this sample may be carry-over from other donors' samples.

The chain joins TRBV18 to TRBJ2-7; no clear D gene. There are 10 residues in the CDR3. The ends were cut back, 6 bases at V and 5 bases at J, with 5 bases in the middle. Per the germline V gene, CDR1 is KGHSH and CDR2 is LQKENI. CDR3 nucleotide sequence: TGTGCCAGCTCGCCCGACGAGCAGTACTTC. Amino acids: CASSPDEQYF.

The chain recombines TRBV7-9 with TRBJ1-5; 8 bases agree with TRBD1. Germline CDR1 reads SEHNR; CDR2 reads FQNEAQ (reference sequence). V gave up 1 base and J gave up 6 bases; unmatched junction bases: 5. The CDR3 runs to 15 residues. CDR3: CASSLGAGGFQPQHF. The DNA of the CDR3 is TGTGCCAGCAGCTTAGGGGCAGGGGGCTTTCAGCCCCAGCATTTT.

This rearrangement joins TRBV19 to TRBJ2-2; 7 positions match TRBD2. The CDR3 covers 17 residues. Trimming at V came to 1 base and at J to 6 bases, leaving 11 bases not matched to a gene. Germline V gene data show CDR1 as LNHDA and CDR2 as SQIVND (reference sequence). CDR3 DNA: TGTGCCAGTAGTATAGTCTCGGCGGGAGCGGTCGCCGGGGAGCTGTTTTTT. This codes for CASSIVSAGAVAGELFF.

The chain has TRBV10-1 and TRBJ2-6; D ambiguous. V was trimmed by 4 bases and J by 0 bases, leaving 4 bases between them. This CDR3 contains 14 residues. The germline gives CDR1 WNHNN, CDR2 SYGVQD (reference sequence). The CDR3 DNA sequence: TGCGCCAGCAGTGCTGGCTCTGGGGCCAACGTCCTGACTTTC. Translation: CASSAGSGANVLTF.

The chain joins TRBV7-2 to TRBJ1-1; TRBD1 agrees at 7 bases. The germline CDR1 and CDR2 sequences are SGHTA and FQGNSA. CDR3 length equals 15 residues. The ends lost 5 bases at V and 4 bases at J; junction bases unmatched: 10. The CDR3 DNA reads TGTGCCAGCAGCCAAACAGGGGCCCAGGGCACTGAAGCTTTCTTT. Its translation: CASSQTGAQGTEAFF.

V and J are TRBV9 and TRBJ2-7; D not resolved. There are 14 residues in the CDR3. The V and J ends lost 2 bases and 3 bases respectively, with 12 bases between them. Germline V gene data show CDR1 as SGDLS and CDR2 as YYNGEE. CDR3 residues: CASSVDQLGYEQYF. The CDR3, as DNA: TGTGCCAGCAGCGTGGATCAGCTAGGCTACGAGCAGTACTTC.

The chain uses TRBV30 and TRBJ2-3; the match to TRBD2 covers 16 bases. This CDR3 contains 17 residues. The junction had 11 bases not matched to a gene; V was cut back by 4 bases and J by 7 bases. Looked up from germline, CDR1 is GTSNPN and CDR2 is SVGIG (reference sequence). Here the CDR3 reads CAWMEGLAGGPGNTQYF. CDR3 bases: TGTGCCTGGATGGAGGGACTAGCGGGAGGGCCAGGAAATACGCAGTATTTT.

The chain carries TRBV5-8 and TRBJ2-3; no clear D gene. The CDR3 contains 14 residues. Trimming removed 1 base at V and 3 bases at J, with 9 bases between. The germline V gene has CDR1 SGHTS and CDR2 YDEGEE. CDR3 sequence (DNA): TGTGCCAGCAGCTTGAGGACGAGGACAGATACGCAGTATTTT. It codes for CASSLRTRTDTQYF.

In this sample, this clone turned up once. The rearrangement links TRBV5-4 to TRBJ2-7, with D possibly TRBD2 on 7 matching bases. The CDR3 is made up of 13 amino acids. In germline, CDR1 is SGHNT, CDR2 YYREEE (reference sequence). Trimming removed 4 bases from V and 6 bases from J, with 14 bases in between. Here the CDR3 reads CASSGGREREQYF. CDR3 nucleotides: TGTGCCAGCAGCGGGGGGCGGGAGCGCGAGCAGTACTTC.

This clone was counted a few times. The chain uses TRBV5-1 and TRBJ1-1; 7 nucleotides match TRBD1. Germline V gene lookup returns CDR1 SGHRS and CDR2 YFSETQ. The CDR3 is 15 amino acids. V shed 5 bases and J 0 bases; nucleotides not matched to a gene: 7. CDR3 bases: TGCGCCAGCAGTTCGACAGGGTCATTGAACACTGAAGCTTTCTTT. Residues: CASSSTGSLNTEAFF.

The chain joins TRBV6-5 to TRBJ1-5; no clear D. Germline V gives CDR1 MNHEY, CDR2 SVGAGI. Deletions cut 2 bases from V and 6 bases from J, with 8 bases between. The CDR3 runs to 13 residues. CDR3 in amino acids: CASSYDGRQPQHF. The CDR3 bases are TGTGCCAGCAGTTACGATGGGCGTCAGCCCCAGCATTTT.

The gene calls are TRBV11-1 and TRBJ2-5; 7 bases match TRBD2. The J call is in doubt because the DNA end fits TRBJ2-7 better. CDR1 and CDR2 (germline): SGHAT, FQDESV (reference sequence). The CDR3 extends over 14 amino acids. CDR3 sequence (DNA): TGTGCCAGCAGCTTAGCGGGAGGGCCTTACGAGCAGTACTTC. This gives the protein CASSLAGGPYEQYF.

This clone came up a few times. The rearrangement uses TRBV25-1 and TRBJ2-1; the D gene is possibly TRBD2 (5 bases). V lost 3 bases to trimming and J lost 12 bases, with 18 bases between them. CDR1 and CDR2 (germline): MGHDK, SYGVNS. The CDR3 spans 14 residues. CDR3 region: CASSDSGILVGQFF. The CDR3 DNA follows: TGTGCCAGCAGTGACTCCGGGATCTTAGTCGGGCAGTTCTTC.

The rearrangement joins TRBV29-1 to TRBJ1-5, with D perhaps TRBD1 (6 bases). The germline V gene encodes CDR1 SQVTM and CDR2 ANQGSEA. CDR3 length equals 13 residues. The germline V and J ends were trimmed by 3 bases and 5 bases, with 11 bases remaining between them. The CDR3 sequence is CSVDGGRDQPQHF. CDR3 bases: TGCAGCGTTGACGGGGGGCGCGATCAGCCCCAGCATTTT.

CDR3 residues: CAISGLTNEQYF. The CDR3 nucleotides read TGTGCCATCAGTGGCCTCACCAACGAGCAGTACTTC. The chain combines TRBV10-3 with TRBJ2-7; D is undetermined. This CDR3 contains 12 residues. V shed 4 bases and J shed 5 bases, with 9 bases lying between them. The germline CDR1 and CDR2 sequences are ENHRY and SYGVKD.

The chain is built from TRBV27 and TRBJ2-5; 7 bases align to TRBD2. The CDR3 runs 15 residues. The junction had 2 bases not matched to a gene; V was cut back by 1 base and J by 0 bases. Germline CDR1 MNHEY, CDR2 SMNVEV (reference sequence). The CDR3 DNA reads TGTGCCAGCAGTTTATGGGGGGGGTACCAAGAGACCCAGTACTTC. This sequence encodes CASSLWGGYQETQYF.

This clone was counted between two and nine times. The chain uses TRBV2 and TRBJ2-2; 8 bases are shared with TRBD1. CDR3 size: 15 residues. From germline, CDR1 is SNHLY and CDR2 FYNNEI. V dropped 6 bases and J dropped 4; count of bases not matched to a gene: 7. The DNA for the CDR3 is TGTGCCAGCAGCGACAGGGGCGAGGGCACCGGGGAGCTGTTTTTT. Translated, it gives CASSDRGEGTGELFF.

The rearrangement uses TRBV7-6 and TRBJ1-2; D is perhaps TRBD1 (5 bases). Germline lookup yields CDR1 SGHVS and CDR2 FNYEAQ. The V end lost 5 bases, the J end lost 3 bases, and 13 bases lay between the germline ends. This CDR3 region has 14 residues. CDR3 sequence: CASSRGGSDYGYTF. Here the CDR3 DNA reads TGTGCCAGCAGCCGCGGGGGGTCGGACTATGGCTACACCTTC.

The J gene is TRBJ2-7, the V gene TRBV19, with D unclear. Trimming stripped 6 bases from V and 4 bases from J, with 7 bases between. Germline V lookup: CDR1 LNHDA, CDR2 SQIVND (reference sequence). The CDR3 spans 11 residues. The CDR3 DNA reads TGTGCCAGTAGCCCAGGATACGAGCAGTACTTC. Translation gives CASSPGYEQYF.

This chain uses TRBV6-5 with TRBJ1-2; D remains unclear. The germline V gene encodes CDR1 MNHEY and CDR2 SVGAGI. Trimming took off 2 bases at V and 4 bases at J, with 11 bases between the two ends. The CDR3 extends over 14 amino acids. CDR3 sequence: CASSYGVPAYGYTF. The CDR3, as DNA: TGTGCCAGCAGTTACGGGGTTCCGGCCTATGGCTACACCTTC.

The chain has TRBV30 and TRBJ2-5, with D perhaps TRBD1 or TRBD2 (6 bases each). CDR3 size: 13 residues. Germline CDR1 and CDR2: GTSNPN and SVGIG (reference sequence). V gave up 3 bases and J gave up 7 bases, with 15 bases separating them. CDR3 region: CAWSARGGGTQYF. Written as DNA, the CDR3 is TGTGCCTGGAGCGCTAGAGGAGGGGGGACCCAGTACTTC. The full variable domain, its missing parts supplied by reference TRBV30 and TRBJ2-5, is SQTIHQWPATLVQPVGSPLSLECTVEGTSNPNLYWYRQAAGRGLQLLFYSVGIGQISSEVPQNLSASRPQDRQFILSSKKLLLSDSGFYLCAWSARGGGTQYFGPGTRLLVL.

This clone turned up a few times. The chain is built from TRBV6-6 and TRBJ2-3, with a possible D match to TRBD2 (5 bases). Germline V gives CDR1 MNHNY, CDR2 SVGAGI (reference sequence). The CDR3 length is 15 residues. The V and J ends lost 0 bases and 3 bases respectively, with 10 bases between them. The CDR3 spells CASSYSLAGTDTQYF. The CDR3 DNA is TGTGCCAGCAGTTACTCGCTAGCTGGTACAGATACGCAGTATTTT.

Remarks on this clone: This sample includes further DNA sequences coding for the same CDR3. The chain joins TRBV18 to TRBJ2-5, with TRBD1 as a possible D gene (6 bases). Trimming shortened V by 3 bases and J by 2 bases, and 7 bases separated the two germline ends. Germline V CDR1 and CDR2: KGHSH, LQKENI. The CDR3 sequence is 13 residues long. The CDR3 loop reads CASSPGTQETQYF. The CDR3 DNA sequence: TGTGCCAGCTCACCCGGGACACAAGAGACCCAGTACTTC.

The CDR3 region has the DNA TGTGCCAGCAGCTTGGCTAGCTGGGGCAAGACCCAGTACTTC. Amino acids: CASSLASWGKTQYF. The chain combines TRBV7-2 with TRBJ2-5, with D perhaps being TRBD1 or TRBD2 (5 bases each). The CDR3 has 14 amino acids. CDR1 and CDR2 from the germline V gene are SGHTA and FQGNSA. With 3 bases removed from V and 6 bases from J, the gap between germline ends came to 14 bases.

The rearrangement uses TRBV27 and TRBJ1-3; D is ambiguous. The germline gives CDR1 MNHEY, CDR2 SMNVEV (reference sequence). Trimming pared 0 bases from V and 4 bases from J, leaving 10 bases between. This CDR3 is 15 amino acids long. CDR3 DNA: TGTGCCAGCAGTTTATCGTCGCGGGCCGGAAACACCATATATTTT. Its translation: CASSLSSRAGNTIYF.

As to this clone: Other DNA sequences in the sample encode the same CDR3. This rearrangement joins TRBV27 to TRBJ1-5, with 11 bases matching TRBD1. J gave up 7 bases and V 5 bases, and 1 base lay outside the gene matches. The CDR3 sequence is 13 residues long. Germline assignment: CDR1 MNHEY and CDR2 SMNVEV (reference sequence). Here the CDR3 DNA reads TGTGCCAGCAGTGGGACAGGGGGGCAGCCCCAGCATTTT. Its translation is CASSGTGGQPQHF.

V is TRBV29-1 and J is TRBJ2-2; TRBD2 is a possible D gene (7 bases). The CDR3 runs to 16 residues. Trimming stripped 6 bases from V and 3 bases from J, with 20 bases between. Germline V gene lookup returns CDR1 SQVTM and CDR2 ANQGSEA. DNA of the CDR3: TGCAGCGTGCCAGGGACCTTAGGGGGGGACACCGGGGAGCTGTTTTTT. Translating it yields CSVPGTLGGDTGELFF.

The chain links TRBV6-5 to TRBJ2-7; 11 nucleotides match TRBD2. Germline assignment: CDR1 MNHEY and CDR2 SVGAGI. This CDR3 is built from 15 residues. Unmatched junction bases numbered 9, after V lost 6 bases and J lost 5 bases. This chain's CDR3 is CASRQLAGVRDEQYF. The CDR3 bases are TGTGCCAGCAGACAACTAGCGGGAGTTCGCGACGAGCAGTACTTC.

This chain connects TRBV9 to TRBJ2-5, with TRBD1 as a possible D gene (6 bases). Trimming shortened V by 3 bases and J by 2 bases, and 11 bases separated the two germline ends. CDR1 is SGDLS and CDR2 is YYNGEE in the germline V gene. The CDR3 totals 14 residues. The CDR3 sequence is CASSGGQLQETQYF. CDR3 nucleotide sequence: TGTGCCAGCAGCGGAGGACAGCTTCAAGAGACCCAGTACTTC.

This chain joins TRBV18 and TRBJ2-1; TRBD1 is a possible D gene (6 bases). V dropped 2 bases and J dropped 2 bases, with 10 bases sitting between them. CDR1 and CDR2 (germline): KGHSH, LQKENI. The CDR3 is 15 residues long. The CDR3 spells CASSPEGVAYNEQFF. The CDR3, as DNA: TGTGCCAGCTCACCAGAGGGGGTCGCCTACAATGAGCAGTTCTTC.

CDR3 in amino acids: CASSPPSGVGTEAFF. The CDR3 DNA reads as TGTGCCAGCTCACCACCATCAGGCGTGGGCACTGAAGCTTTCTTT. The rearrangement links TRBV18 to TRBJ1-1, with D hard to call. Germline V gene data show CDR1 as KGHSH and CDR2 as LQKENI. The CDR3 contains 15 residues. Trimming removed 0 bases from V and 4 bases from J, with 12 bases in between.